The 10 T cell receptor beta chains given below trace back to one sample, sequenced in a study of patients and donors after allogeneic stem cell transplantation. TCRdb fed the RT-PCR reads into MiXCR, producing one record per CDR3 protein. The table has under 200,000 distinct CDR3 sequences, around 30% seen once. The material sequenced was blood, either unsorted or a sorted T cell fraction (not recorded which). These receptors originate from a human donor who was either an allogeneic HSCT recipient or a stem cell or donor lymphocyte infusion donor (not recorded which). It is not recorded whose cells these are; they may come from a transplant donor.

This clonotype occurred a few times. The V gene is TRBV6-1, the J gene TRBJ2-2; tentatively, D is TRBD2 (6 bases). V shed 6 bases and J shed 6 bases, with 14 bases lying between them. Germline V gene lookup returns CDR1 MNHNS and CDR2 SASEGT. The CDR3 loop spans 14 amino acids. For the CDR3, the DNA is TGTGCCAGCAGCGGGGACTGGGGGGCCGGGGAGCTGTTTTTT. It yields the protein CASSGDWGAGELFF.

This clonotype was observed a handful of times. The CDR3 sequence: CASSVQGRNQPQHF. As DNA, the CDR3 is TGTGCCAGCAGCGTACAGGGGCGCAATCAGCCCCAGCATTTT. This chain uses TRBV5-6 with TRBJ1-5; 7 bases match TRBD1. V was pared by 4 bases and J by 2 bases, with 3 bases of the junction left unmatched. CDR3 length: 14 amino acids. The V gene's germline CDR1 is SGHDT and CDR2 YYEEEE. The full variable domain, its missing parts supplied by reference TRBV5-6 and TRBJ1-5, is DAGVTQSPTHLIKTRGQQVTLRCSPKSGHDTVSWYQQALGQGPQFIFQYYEEEERQRGNFPDRFSGHQFPNYSSELNVNALLLGDSALYLCASSVQGRNQPQHFGDGTRLSIL.

This clonotype has just one count. The chain couples TRBV9 to TRBJ1-2, with TRBD1 matching 8 bases. The CDR3 spans 14 residues. The V segment lost 7 bases and the J segment 2 bases; nucleotides outside the gene matches: 7. From germline, CDR1 is SGDLS and CDR2 YYNGEE. CDR3 amino acids: CASGIGQGNYGYTF. The CDR3 coding sequence is TGTGCCAGCGGCATTGGACAGGGCAACTATGGCTACACCTTC.

Only a few counts were recorded for this clonotype. The V gene is TRBV3-1, the J gene TRBJ1-5; D is uncertain. The length of the CDR3 is 13 residues. The V gene lost 0 bases and the J gene lost 8 bases, with 8 bases spanning the gap. Germline-derived CDR1 and CDR2 are LGHDT and YNNKEL (reference sequence). This chain's CDR3 is CASSQEGSEPQHF. The DNA of the CDR3 is TGTGCCAGCAGCCAAGAGGGTAGTGAGCCCCAGCATTTT.

This chain joins TRBV11-2 and TRBJ2-2; D remains unclear. V lost 7 bases and J lost 0, with 18 bases in between. The CDR3 contains 17 residues. CDR1 is SGHAT and CDR2 is FQNNGV in the germline V gene. CDR3 region: CASTPHATGSNTGELFF. CDR3 DNA: TGTGCCAGCACCCCCCACGCGACGGGCTCGAACACCGGGGAGCTGTTTTTT.

The chain has TRBV11-2 and TRBJ1-2; the D is unclear. The CDR3 runs to 14 residues. Germline assignment: CDR1 SGHAT and CDR2 FQNNGV. V was cut by 0 bases and J by 4 bases, with 9 bases left in between. Here the CDR3 reads CASSLEPGSYGYTF. CDR3 DNA sequence: TGTGCCAGCAGCTTAGAACCGGGTAGCTATGGCTACACCTTC.

The V call is TRBV29-1, the J call TRBJ2-7, with D perhaps TRBD1 or TRBD2 (5 bases each). This CDR3 contains 13 residues. Looked up from germline, CDR1 is SQVTM and CDR2 is ANQGSEA. V lost 4 bases and J 1 base, leaving 11 bases between the germline ends. The CDR3 reads CSVVGTDSYEQYF. The CDR3 nucleotides are TGCAGCGTTGTTGGGACGGATTCCTACGAGCAGTACTTC.

This clonotype was detected many times. This rearrangement joins TRBV12-3 or TRBV12-4 to TRBJ1-6, with 8 bases aligning to TRBD1. The CDR3 contains 15 residues. The V segment lost 3 bases and the J segment 9 bases; nucleotides outside the gene matches: 7. The CDR3 here is CASSFNTGGGSPLHF. The DNA for the CDR3 is TGTGCCAGCAGTTTCAACACAGGGGGTGGTTCACCCCTCCACTTT.

The V and J genes are TRBV2 and TRBJ2-3, with D unresolved. Germline CDR1 SNHLY, CDR2 FYNNEI. V dropped 5 bases and J dropped 0 bases, with 6 bases sitting between them. CDR3 length: 13 residues. Here the CDR3 DNA reads TGTGCCAGCAGTTTCCTAAGCACAGATACGCAGTATTTT. This encodes CASSFLSTDTQYF.

The chain couples TRBV6-2 or TRBV6-3 to TRBJ2-7; D remains ambiguous. Trimming left V 1 base short and J 0 bases short, with 1 base between. The CDR3 has 12 residues. Germline V lookup: CDR1 MNHEY, CDR2 SVGEGT. The DNA of the CDR3 is TGTGCCAGCAGTTACTTCTCCTACGAGCAGTACTTC. It translates to CASSYFSYEQYF.